The entry below describes one T cell receptor (beta chain). Its antigen is unidentified. Libraries were prepared by immunoSEQ multiplex PCR; TCRdb keeps only in-frame clonotypes and omits some of them. The sample yields roughly 90,000 clones, about 85% seen once. This CDR3 is 16 amino acids long. Germline V gene sequence: CDR1 SQVTM, CDR2 ANQGSEA. The V end lost 5 bases, the J end lost 2 bases, and 22 bases lay between the germline ends. No infections or other immune events were documented during collection. These data belong to a study of identifying expanded T cells in peripheral blood. Study results and caveats: Differentially abundant clones: roughly 1.2 between replicates, about 17 at roughly 13 days, less than 20 at four. Across healthy donors, higher total template counts meant significantly greater approximately two-week count variance.

The V and J genes are TRBV29-1 and TRBJ2-7; D is possibly TRBD1 (6 bases). The sequenced material came from blood. This TCR was recovered from a person aged 18 to 75 in good health. Here the CDR3 DNA reads TGCAGCGTTCCCCCTAAAAACGGGACACTAACCTACGAGCAGTACTTC. This codes for CSVPPKNGTLTYEQYF.